Presented here are 31 T cell receptor beta chains from one specimen sequenced in a study of cytomegalovirus exposure and HLA in healthy donors. A multiplex PCR was run with 60 Vbeta primers and 13 Jbeta primers. Some clones are missing from TCRdb's copy, which holds only in-frame ones; the method was immunoSEQ multiplex PCR. The sample lists approximately 86,000 clones; 70% to 80% were seen once. The sample consisted of PBMCs. Receptor source: a man aged 55 to 70 in good health and CMV-seronegative.

About this clone: Its ends do not fully match the called genes, so a read error is possible. V usage is TRBV7-7 and J usage is TRBJ2-2; the D is unclear. The CDR3 extends over 15 amino acids. The germline V gene has CDR1 SSHAT and CDR2 FNYEAQ (reference sequence). The CDR3 spells CASSLGQAQTGELFF. The DNA of the CDR3 is TGTGCTAGCAGCTTAGGGCAGGCCCAGACCGGGGAGCTGTTTTTT.

V is TRBV14 and J is TRBJ1-2, with 7 bases aligning to TRBD1. Trimming took 3 bases from V and 4 from J; bases not matched to a gene: 8. This CDR3 has 15 residues. CDR1 and CDR2 (germline): SGHDN, FVKESK. CDR3 nucleotide sequence: TGTGCCAGCAGCCACTGGACAGGAAGAATCTATGGCTACACCTTC. This gives the protein CASSHWTGRIYGYTF.

V and J are TRBV12-5 and TRBJ2-1; 11 nucleotides agree with TRBD2. The germline CDR1 and CDR2 sequences are LGHNT and FRNRAP. The CDR3 consists of 15 residues. V lost 0 bases and J lost 9; bases outside the gene matches: 4. Here the CDR3 reads CASGLVTSGGFEQFF. CDR3 nucleotide sequence: TGTGCTAGTGGTTTGGTAACTAGCGGGGGATTTGAGCAGTTCTTC.

The genes are TRBV30 and TRBJ1-3; no clear D gene. Germline V gene lookup returns CDR1 GTSNPN and CDR2 SVGIG (reference sequence). The V and J ends lost 8 bases and 0 bases respectively, with 11 bases between them. The CDR3 runs to 13 residues. The CDR3 DNA is TGTGCCGGTGAACACAGCTCTGGAAACACCATATATTTT. Residues: CAGEHSSGNTIYF.

CDR3 amino acids: CASSEQGSDEKLFF. CDR3 DNA: TGTGCCAGCAGCGAACAGGGGTCCGATGAAAAACTGTTTTTT. The chain couples TRBV7-9 to TRBJ1-4, with 7 bases fitting TRBD1. The trim removed 5 bases at V and 6 bases at J, leaving 6 bases unmatched. CDR1 and CDR2 from the germline V gene are SEHNR and FQNEAQ (reference sequence). The CDR3 extends over 14 amino acids.

The chain employs TRBV5-1 and TRBJ1-5; D is ambiguous. The CDR3 has 17 amino acids. Per the germline V gene, CDR1 is SGHRS and CDR2 is YFSETQ. V lost 0 bases to trimming and J lost 0 bases, with 13 bases between them. The CDR3 protein is CASSLEGAAYSNQPQHF. The CDR3 DNA reads as TGCGCCAGCAGCTTGGAAGGAGCGGCGTATAGCAATCAGCCCCAGCATTTT.

The chain recombines TRBV4-3 with TRBJ1-5, with D maybe TRBD1 (5 bases). CDR1 is LGHNA, CDR2 YSLEER, per germline. The length of the CDR3 is 16 residues. The V gene lost 0 bases and the J gene lost 2 bases, with 11 bases spanning the gap. The CDR3 is CASSQDVGGGNQPQHF. DNA of the CDR3: TGCGCCAGCAGCCAAGACGTCGGAGGGGGCAATCAGCCCCAGCATTTT.

The chain couples TRBV7-2 to TRBJ2-5; 9 nucleotides match TRBD2. There are 14 residues in the CDR3. Losses at the gene ends were 2 bases for V and 3 bases for J; bases not matched to a gene: 1. Germline V gene data show CDR1 as SGHTA and CDR2 as FQGNSA. CDR3 sequence: CASSLLAGKETQYF. Written as DNA, the CDR3 is TGTGCCAGCAGCTTACTAGCGGGGAAAGAGACCCAGTACTTC. The full variable domain, with the rest looked up from reference TRBV7-2 and TRBJ2-5, is GAGVSQSPSNKVTEKGKDVELRCDPISGHTALYWYRQSLGQGLEFLIYFQGNSAPDKSGLPSDRFSAERTGGSVSTLTIQRTQQEDSAVYLCASSLLAGKETQYFGPGTRLLVL.

This clone came up a few times. The CDR3 nucleotides are TGTGCCAGCAGCTTATACGAGGGCACGCAGTTCTTC. Protein: CASSLYEGTQFF. The chain uses TRBV11-3 and TRBJ2-1; tentative D call: TRBD2 (5 bases). This CDR3 has 12 residues. CDR1 and CDR2 (germline): SGHNT, YENEEA. Trimming cost V 2 bases and J 12 bases, with 11 bases left between them.

The chain joins TRBV5-1 to TRBJ2-3; tentatively, D is TRBD2 (5 bases). The V gene lost 0 bases and the J gene lost 2 bases, with 13 bases spanning the gap. Germline V gives CDR1 SGHRS, CDR2 YFSETQ. The CDR3 extends over 16 amino acids. The CDR3 protein is CASSLEGRAATDTQYF. In nucleotides, the CDR3 is TGCGCCAGCAGCTTGGAAGGTCGAGCGGCCACAGATACGCAGTATTTT. Complete variable domain (other parts from reference TRBV5-1 and TRBJ2-3): KAGVTQTPRYLIKTRGQQVTLSCSPISGHRSVSWYQQTPGQGLQFLFEYFSETQRNKGNFPGRFSGRQFSNSRSEMNVSTLELGDSALYLCASSLEGRAATDTQYFGPGTRLTVL.

The genes are TRBV18 and TRBJ1-5; 7 nucleotides align to TRBD1. The CDR3 length is 15 residues. With 3 bases clipped from V and 1 base from J, the junction kept 3 bases outside the gene matches. Germline loops: CDR1 KGHSH, CDR2 LQKENI. The CDR3 sequence: CASSPGQTSNQPQHF. The CDR3 bases are TGTGCCAGCTCACCGGGACAGACCAGCAATCAGCCCCAGCATTTT.

The rearrangement uses TRBV19 and TRBJ1-4, with D possibly matching TRBD1 (5 bases). CDR1 is LNHDA, CDR2 SQIVND, per germline (reference sequence). CDR3 size: 14 residues. V was pared by 5 bases and J by 0 bases, with 7 bases between. CDR3 in amino acids: CASSEQATNEKLFF. The CDR3 DNA sequence: TGTGCCAGTAGTGAACAGGCAACTAATGAAAAACTGTTTTTT.

This chain connects TRBV6-4 to TRBJ2-1; TRBD2 aligns across 11 bases. The CDR3 is 15 amino acids. CDR1 is MRHNA and CDR2 is SNTAGT in the germline V gene. J lost 3 bases, V lost 3 bases, and 1 base had no gene match. CDR3 amino acids: CASSELAGDYNEQFF. CDR3 in DNA: TGTGCCAGCAGTGAACTAGCGGGAGACTACAATGAGCAGTTCTTC.

V usage is TRBV30 and J usage is TRBJ1-1; tentative D call: TRBD1 (6 bases). The length of the CDR3 is 11 residues. Trimming left V 8 bases short and J 2 bases short, with 9 bases between. Per the germline V gene, CDR1 is GTSNPN and CDR2 is SVGIG (reference sequence). The CDR3 DNA follows: TGTGCCAGACAGGTAAACACTGAAGCTTTCTTT. Protein sequence: CARQVNTEAFF.

The DNA for the CDR3 is TGCGCCAGCAGCTTGGGGGGGCAGGTGCCCGATACGCAGTATTTT. It translates to CASSLGGQVPDTQYF. The chain recombines TRBV5-1 with TRBJ2-3, with a possible D match to TRBD1 (6 bases). Between the trimmed V and J ends, which lost 0 bases and 6 bases, there was a span of 14 bases. Germline V gene data show CDR1 as SGHRS and CDR2 as YFSETQ. The CDR3 spans 15 residues.

Ten or more counts support this clone. J is TRBJ1-4 and V is TRBV6-5; 7 positions agree with TRBD1. The V segment lost 10 bases and the J segment 1 base; nucleotides outside the gene matches: 6. The CDR3 extends over 14 amino acids. Germline V CDR1 and CDR2: MNHEY, SVGAGI. CDR3 DNA: TGTGCCACTAAACAGGGGATAACTAATGAAAAACTGTTTTTT. Translation gives CATKQGITNEKLFF.

This clone came up once. The V and J genes are TRBV2 and TRBJ2-4; possibly TRBD1 for D (6 bases). CDR1 and CDR2 from the germline V gene are SNHLY and FYNNEI. The CDR3 loop spans 14 amino acids. Trimming removed 7 bases at V and 8 bases at J, with 18 bases between. The CDR3 region is CASNLDTGRDIQYF. In DNA, the CDR3 is TGTGCCAGCAACTTAGACACAGGGCGGGACATTCAGTACTTC.

The V gene is TRBV30, the J gene TRBJ1-6; weak D call: TRBD1 (5 bases). Between the trimmed V and J ends, which lost 4 bases and 0 bases, there was a span of 10 bases. The CDR3 loop spans 15 amino acids. Per germline, CDR1 GTSNPN and CDR2 SVGIG (reference sequence). The CDR3 sequence is CAWNRDSSYNSPLHF. DNA of the CDR3: TGTGCCTGGAACCGTGACAGCTCCTATAATTCACCCCTCCACTTT.

The genes are TRBV7-2 and TRBJ2-3; TRBD2 matches at 10 bases. CDR1 and CDR2 from the germline V gene are SGHTA and FQGNSA. Trimming cost V 0 bases and J 9 bases; bases outside gene matches: 3. The CDR3 consists of 14 residues. CDR3 amino acids: CASSLATTSGTQYF. Written as DNA, the CDR3 is TGTGCCAGCAGCTTAGCGACGACTAGCGGGACGCAGTATTTT.

The chain couples TRBV4-3 to TRBJ1-4; 7 bases are a match to TRBD1. Per the germline V gene, CDR1 is LGHNA and CDR2 is YSLEER. V was clipped by 1 base and J by 8 bases; unmatched bases: 7. This CDR3 is built from 15 residues. The CDR3 DNA follows: TGCGCCAGCAGCCAAGGTCAGGGGGGTGGCGAAAAACTGTTTTTT. Amino acid sequence: CASSQGQGGGEKLFF.

The chain uses TRBV11-2 and TRBJ2-3, with a tentative D call TRBD2 (8 bases). Trimming removed 5 bases at V and 7 bases at J, with 22 bases between. The CDR3 covers 16 residues. Germline V gene lookup returns CDR1 SGHAT and CDR2 FQNNGV. In DNA form, the CDR3 reads TGTGCCAGCAGCCCCGAACTAGCGGAGGGGGCTAATACGCAGTATTTT. Protein sequence: CASSPELAEGANTQYF.

In DNA, the CDR3 is TGTGCCAGCAGCCAATCGGGCGGGGGGCCCCGGAATGAGCAGTTCTTC. This encodes CASSQSGGGPRNEQFF. The V gene is TRBV16, the J gene TRBJ2-1, with 8 bases lining up with TRBD2. V was pared by 0 bases and J by 7 bases, with 8 bases of the junction left unmatched. Per the germline V gene, CDR1 is KGHSY and CDR2 is FQNENV. The CDR3 is made up of 16 amino acids.

The CDR3 bases are TGCGCCAGCAGCTTGGCGAGTATGAGCGGGAGGCGAGAGGAGCAGTTCTTC. It encodes CASSLASMSGRREEQFF. The chain couples TRBV5-1 to TRBJ2-1; 9 bases align to TRBD2. The CDR3 extends over 17 amino acids. Germline assignment: CDR1 SGHRS and CDR2 YFSETQ. V lost 0 bases, J lost 10 bases, and 14 bases stayed unmatched. The full variable domain, its missing parts supplied by reference TRBV5-1 and TRBJ2-1, is KAGVTQTPRYLIKTRGQQVTLSCSPISGHRSVSWYQQTPGQGLQFLFEYFSETQRNKGNFPGRFSGRQFSNSRSEMNVSTLELGDSALYLCASSLASMSGRREEQFFGPGTRLTVL.

V usage is TRBV30 and J usage is TRBJ1-1, with D possibly TRBD1 on 5 matching bases. Trimming pared 5 bases from V and 4 bases from J, leaving 14 bases between. In germline, CDR1 is GTSNPN, CDR2 SVGIG (reference sequence). The CDR3 consists of 13 residues. The CDR3 sequence is CAWCGARGTEAFF. CDR3 nucleotides: TGTGCCTGGTGCGGGGCGCGGGGCACTGAAGCTTTCTTT.

CDR3 in amino acids: CASSLALANVLTF. Here the CDR3 DNA reads TGCGCCAGCAGCTTGGCTCTGGCCAACGTCCTGACTTTC. The chain carries TRBV5-1 and TRBJ2-6; D gene ambiguous. The germline V and J ends were trimmed by 0 bases and 6 bases, with 4 bases remaining between them. Germline-derived CDR1 and CDR2 are SGHRS and YFSETQ. CDR3 length: 13 residues.

This chain links TRBV7-2 with TRBJ1-6, with 7 positions matching TRBD1. Germline V CDR1 and CDR2: SGHTA, FQGNSA. The ends lost 3 bases at V and 7 bases at J; junction bases unmatched: 3. The CDR3 contains 14 residues. The DNA of the CDR3 is TGTGCCAGCAGCTTTAACAGGGGAAATTCACCCCTCCACTTT. Protein product: CASSFNRGNSPLHF.

The rearrangement joins TRBV7-9 to TRBJ1-1, with no clear D. The germline V gene has CDR1 SEHNR and CDR2 FQNEAQ (reference sequence). The CDR3 is 11 residues long. Deletions cut 6 bases from V and 4 bases from J, with 6 bases between. The CDR3 here is CASSRGTEAFF. The CDR3 DNA is TGTGCCAGCAGTCGCGGCACTGAAGCTTTCTTT.

The chain combines TRBV5-1 with TRBJ1-2; D is undetermined. Germline CDR1 and CDR2: SGHRS and YFSETQ. This CDR3 is built from 16 residues. V lost 0 bases and J 0 bases, leaving 12 bases between the germline ends. The CDR3 coding sequence is TGCGCCAGCAGCTTGGAATCCAGGATCCCTAACTATGGCTACACCTTC. Amino acid sequence: CASSLESRIPNYGYTF.

The chain combines TRBV2 with TRBJ1-5; D is ambiguous. Trimming shortened V by 5 bases and J by 11 bases, and 13 bases separated the two germline ends. Germline values: CDR1 SNHLY, CDR2 FYNNEI. This CDR3 contains 12 residues. CDR3 sequence reads: CASSPTGSAQHF. The CDR3 nucleotides are TGTGCCAGCAGTCCAACTGGTTCGGCCCAGCATTTT.

This clone has more than one count but fewer than ten. The J gene is TRBJ2-5, the V gene TRBV2, with 12 bases that match TRBD1. This CDR3 comprises 13 residues. Germline V gives CDR1 SNHLY, CDR2 FYNNEI. V gave up 8 bases and J gave up 5 bases; unmatched junction bases: 3. For the CDR3, the DNA is TGTGCCAGCGCGGGACAGGGGGCCGAGACCCAGTACTTC. This gives the protein CASAGQGAETQYF.

V usage is TRBV4-1 and J usage is TRBJ2-6, with TRBD2 matching 12 bases. The CDR3 runs 21 residues. With V trimmed by 0 bases and J by 0 bases, 9 bases remained unmatched. Germline lookup yields CDR1 MGHRA and CDR2 YSYEKL. The CDR3 DNA reads as TGCGCCAGCAGCCAAGATCCCAGACTAGCGGGAGACCCCTCTGGGGCCAACGTCCTGACTTTC. Residues: CASSQDPRLAGDPSGANVLTF.